Below are 30 T cell receptor beta chains sequenced from a single sample in a study of early T cells in non-severe SARS-CoV-2 infection. TCRdb re-called the 5' RACE reads through MiXCR, storing one row per CDR3 protein. This sample carries 75,000 to 80,000 distinct CDR3 sequences, around 15% of them seen once, and the ten largest clones take less than 15%. Sequencing was performed on whole blood. The receptors derive from an adult who was a healthcare worker with PCR-confirmed SARS-CoV-2 infection or an uninfected control (not recorded which).

This clonotype was seen repeatedly, ten times or more. V usage is TRBV7-8 and J usage is TRBJ1-6, with D perhaps matching TRBD1 (6 bases). This CDR3 contains 14 residues. Trimming removed 7 bases from V and 4 bases from J, with 11 bases in between. CDR1 and CDR2 from the germline V gene are SGHVS and FQNEAQ. The CDR3 region is CASTQQGYNSPLHF. The CDR3 DNA reads as TGTGCCAGCACGCAACAGGGATATAATTCACCCCTCCACTTT.

In this sample, this clonotype turned up a few times. V is TRBV4-1 and J is TRBJ2-7; D perhaps matches TRBD1 (6 bases). The germline gives CDR1 MGHRA, CDR2 YSYEKL. The CDR3 is 15 residues long. Trimming left V 1 base short and J 2 bases short, with 12 bases between. Written as DNA, the CDR3 is TGCGCCAGCAGCCAAGGTCCCAGGGGCACCTACGAGCAGTACTTC. Translation gives CASSQGPRGTYEQYF.

The J gene is TRBJ2-7, the V gene TRBV10-3; TRBD2 might be the D (6 bases). The CDR3 runs 13 residues. The V end was cut by 0 bases, the J end by 6 bases, with 9 bases between. CDR1 is ENHRY and CDR2 is SYGVKD in the germline V gene. CDR3 in amino acids: CAISESGSGEQYF. CDR3 bases: TGTGCCATCAGTGAGTCGGGTAGCGGCGAGCAGTACTTC.

CDR3: CASSFLAENEQFF. CDR3 coding DNA: TGTGCCAGCAGCTTTTTAGCGGAGAATGAGCAGTTCTTC. The J gene is TRBJ2-1, the V gene TRBV7-6; tentatively, D is TRBD2 (6 bases). Trimming took 3 bases from V and 7 from J, leaving 10 bases between them. The germline CDR1 and CDR2 sequences are SGHVS and FNYEAQ. This CDR3 has 13 amino acids.

This clonotype was counted many times. This chain links TRBV7-2 with TRBJ2-7; maybe TRBD2 (5 bases). V dropped 5 bases and J dropped 7 bases, with 18 bases sitting between them. Germline CDR1 reads SGHTA; CDR2 reads FQGNSA. The CDR3 contains 14 residues. In nucleotides, the CDR3 is TGTGCCAGCAGCCCCGGGATACGACCGGGGGAGCAGTACTTC. It yields the protein CASSPGIRPGEQYF.

As regards this clonotype: A much more abundant neighbour one base away suggests this may be a read error. The chain carries TRBV11-2 and TRBJ1-1, with no clear D. V dropped 4 bases and J dropped 5 bases, with 8 bases sitting between them. From germline, CDR1 is SGHAT and CDR2 FQNNGV. This CDR3 contains 12 residues. The CDR3 region has the DNA TGTGCCAGCAGCTCGGACGGGACTGAAGCTTTCTTT. Translating it yields CASSSDGTEAFF.

The rearrangement uses TRBV29-1 and TRBJ2-7; D may correspond to TRBD1 or TRBD2 (5 bases each). Trimming shortened V by 5 bases and J by 0 bases, and 23 bases separated the two germline ends. Looked up from germline, CDR1 is SQVTM and CDR2 is ANQGSEA. The CDR3 totals 17 residues. The CDR3 loop reads CSVPLKTGPSGSYEQYF. The CDR3 DNA reads as TGCAGCGTTCCTCTAAAGACGGGACCCTCGGGCTCCTACGAGCAGTACTTC.

The chain couples TRBV29-1 to TRBJ1-1; 9 bases align to TRBD1. The CDR3 covers 12 residues. Germline lookup yields CDR1 SQVTM and CDR2 ANQGSEA. The CDR3 loop is CSTGGKNTEAFF. DNA for the CDR3: TGCAGTACAGGGGGCAAGAACACTGAAGCTTTCTTT.

This clonotype appeared many times. V usage is TRBV18 and J usage is TRBJ1-6, with 7 bases lining up with TRBD1. This CDR3 comprises 15 residues. Trimming took 2 bases from V and 7 from J; bases not matched to a gene: 5. The germline gives CDR1 KGHSH, CDR2 LQKENI. In DNA form, the CDR3 reads TGTGCCAGCTCACCAATAGGGGGCTTCAATTCACCCCTCCACTTT. Translation gives CASSPIGGFNSPLHF.

This clonotype was seen a few times. The chain recombines TRBV29-1 with TRBJ1-1, with 8 bases that match TRBD1. The V segment lost 1 base and the J segment 0 bases; nucleotides outside the gene matches: 13. This CDR3 comprises 18 residues. Germline V gene lookup returns CDR1 SQVTM and CDR2 ANQGSEA. CDR3 sequence reads: CSVEGFGDRGRLNTEAFF. The CDR3 DNA follows: TGCAGCGTTGAAGGTTTCGGTGACAGGGGTCGACTGAACACTGAAGCTTTCTTT.

This clonotype has only a few counts. The genes are TRBV6-5 and TRBJ1-4, with D perhaps TRBD1 (6 bases). With 6 bases removed from V and 6 bases from J, the gap between germline ends came to 20 bases. CDR1 is MNHEY, CDR2 SVGAGI, per germline. The CDR3 runs 16 residues. The CDR3 loop reads CASRHLVGGRHEKLFF. CDR3 coding DNA: TGTGCCAGCAGACATCTAGTCGGGGGGCGTCATGAAAAACTGTTTTTT.

This clonotype was recorded a few times. The gene calls are TRBV19 and TRBJ2-1, with 7 bases fitting TRBD2. The CDR3 is made up of 15 amino acids. V gave up 3 bases and J gave up 0 bases; unmatched junction bases: 2. The V gene's germline CDR1 is LNHDA and CDR2 SQIVND (reference sequence). The CDR3 loop is CASSIGDYSYNEQFF. CDR3 coding DNA: TGTGCCAGTAGTATCGGGGACTACTCCTACAATGAGCAGTTCTTC.

This clonotype was detected many times. This rearrangement joins TRBV28 to TRBJ1-1, with unresolved D. Trimming pared 4 bases from V and 0 bases from J, leaving 12 bases between. The CDR3 is made up of 15 amino acids. Germline loops: CDR1 MDHEN, CDR2 SYDVKM. CDR3 coding DNA: TGTGCCAGCAGTTGGGTGACACTAATGAACACTGAAGCTTTCTTT. It encodes CASSWVTLMNTEAFF.

V is TRBV19 and J is TRBJ2-3, with D tentatively TRBD2 (7 bases). Germline V gene sequence: CDR1 LNHDA, CDR2 SQIVND (reference sequence). The CDR3 runs to 14 residues. Trimming pared 8 bases from V and 4 bases from J, leaving 16 bases between. CDR3 loop: CASRGGGLPDTQYF. CDR3 in DNA: TGTGCCAGTCGAGGCGGGGGCCTTCCAGATACGCAGTATTTT.

There are a few counts of this clonotype. The CDR3 DNA sequence: TGTGCCAGCAGGTGGACTAGCGGAGACACAGATACGCAGTATTTT. Protein: CASRWTSGDTDTQYF. This chain joins TRBV11-2 and TRBJ2-3; 10 nucleotides line up with TRBD2. CDR3 length: 15 amino acids. Germline loops: CDR1 SGHAT, CDR2 FQNNGV. Trimming took 6 bases from V and 2 from J; bases not matched to a gene: 5.

The V and J genes are TRBV7-9 and TRBJ2-1; TRBD2 matches 12 bases. CDR1 is SEHNR, CDR2 FQNEAQ, per germline (reference sequence). Unmatched junction bases numbered 11, after V lost 1 base and J lost 7 bases. CDR3 length equals 18 residues. CDR3 amino acids: CASSLGTTSGRSVNEQFF. The CDR3 DNA follows: TGTGCCAGCAGCTTAGGCACGACTAGCGGGAGAAGTGTGAATGAGCAGTTCTTC.

This clonotype has more than one count but fewer than ten. The genes are TRBV3-1 and TRBJ1-5; no clear D gene. The CDR3 is 14 amino acids. V lost 4 bases to trimming and J lost 5 bases, with 12 bases between them. In germline, CDR1 is LGHDT, CDR2 YNNKEL (reference sequence). The CDR3 DNA sequence: TGTGCCAGCAGCCTGGGCAGGCTGGATCAGCCCCAGCATTTT. This codes for CASSLGRLDQPQHF.

The V and J genes are TRBV7-9 and TRBJ2-5; a possible D gene is TRBD2 (5 bases). The CDR3 has 16 amino acids. Germline V lookup: CDR1 SEHNR, CDR2 FQNEAQ (reference sequence). The V end was cut by 0 bases, the J end by 2 bases, with 13 bases between. As DNA, the CDR3 is TGTGCCAGCAGCTTAGCCCAAGGAGGTTCACAAGAGACCCAGTACTTC. It translates to CASSLAQGGSQETQYF.

This clonotype turned up a few times. The chain combines TRBV11-2 with TRBJ2-1; 9 nucleotides align to TRBD1. Germline V gene lookup returns CDR1 SGHAT and CDR2 FQNNGV. The CDR3 spans 14 residues. The V gene end was trimmed by 5 bases and the J gene end by 6 bases; junction bases not matched to a gene: 5. The CDR3 loop reads CASSPLTGGNEQFF. CDR3 sequence (DNA): TGTGCCAGCAGCCCGCTGACAGGGGGCAATGAGCAGTTCTTC.

This clonotype was observed a handful of times. V is TRBV2 and J is TRBJ2-3, with 7 bases identical to TRBD2. After removal of 8 bases from V and 7 bases from J, the junction contained 9 bases not matched to a gene. CDR3 length equals 13 residues. From germline, CDR1 is SNHLY and CDR2 FYNNEI. The CDR3 sequence is CASGDGEGNTQYF. CDR3 sequence (DNA): TGTGCCAGCGGGGACGGGGAGGGGAATACGCAGTATTTT.

This chain links TRBV12-3 or TRBV12-4 with TRBJ1-5; D not resolved. The CDR3 length is 13 residues. The ends were cut back, 0 bases at V and 6 bases at J, with 6 bases in the middle. In DNA, the CDR3 is TGTGCCAGCAGTTTAGCAAGGAGTCAGCCCCAGCATTTT. Protein product: CASSLARSQPQHF.

The gene calls are TRBV6-4 and TRBJ1-1, with 7 bases matching TRBD1. CDR1 is MRHNA and CDR2 is SNTAGT in the germline V gene. V trimming: 0 bases; J trimming: 8 bases; junction bases outside the gene matches: 6. The CDR3 spans 14 residues. CDR3 sequence: CASSDSEGAREAFF. The CDR3 nucleotides are TGTGCCAGCAGTGACTCTGAGGGGGCGCGGGAAGCTTTCTTT.

This clonotype was counted many times. The V and J genes are TRBV3-1 and TRBJ1-5; D unclear. The germline gives CDR1 LGHDT, CDR2 YNNKEL (reference sequence). The CDR3 covers 13 residues. The V and J ends lost 2 bases and 0 bases respectively, with 2 bases between them. DNA for the CDR3: TGTGCCAGCAGCCAATATAGCAATCAGCCCCAGCATTTT. This sequence encodes CASSQYSNQPQHF.

This clonotype was counted between two and nine times. The chain recombines TRBV18 with TRBJ1-2; TRBD1 matches at 9 bases. With V trimmed by 3 bases and J by 4 bases, 3 bases remained unmatched. CDR1 is KGHSH and CDR2 is LQKENI in the germline V gene. This CDR3 spans 14 amino acids. Here the CDR3 reads CASSPGQGRYGYTF. CDR3 nucleotide sequence: TGTGCCAGCTCACCCGGACAGGGGCGCTATGGCTACACCTTC. The full variable domain, its missing parts supplied by reference TRBV18 and TRBJ1-2, is NAGVMQNPRHLVRRRGQEARLRCSPMKGHSHVYWYRQLPEEGLKFMVYLQKENIIDESGMPKERFSAEFPKEGPSILRIQQVVRGDSAAYFCASSPGQGRYGYTFGSGTRLTVV.

The V call is TRBV27, the J call TRBJ2-7; weak D call: TRBD1 (5 bases). V lost 2 bases, J lost 2 bases, and 7 bases lay in between. The CDR3 is made up of 13 amino acids. Per the germline V gene, CDR1 is MNHEY and CDR2 is SMNVEV (reference sequence). The DNA of the CDR3 is TGTGCCAGCAGTTTAGGGGCGGCCTACGAGCAGTACTTC. The encoded protein is CASSLGAAYEQYF.

The chain has TRBV7-2 and TRBJ1-6; unclear D gene. V was trimmed by 5 bases and J by 2 bases, leaving 4 bases between them. The CDR3 totals 13 residues. The germline V gene encodes CDR1 SGHTA and CDR2 FQGNSA. The CDR3 DNA reads as TGTGCCAGCAGCCCCCCCTATAATTCACCCCTCCACTTT. Protein: CASSPPYNSPLHF.

The chain links TRBV10-3 to TRBJ2-3; no reliable D call. The V end lost 6 bases, the J end lost 3 bases, and 4 bases lay between the germline ends. The CDR3 loop spans 11 amino acids. Germline CDR1 reads ENHRY; CDR2 reads SYGVKD. The CDR3 region is CAIRSTDTQYF. The CDR3 coding sequence is TGTGCCATCAGGAGTACAGATACGCAGTATTTT.

This clonotype was seen repeatedly, ten times or more. This chain joins TRBV7-2 and TRBJ2-3; TRBD2 matches at 8 bases. The CDR3 covers 15 residues. V trimming: 6 bases; J trimming: 3 bases; junction bases outside the gene matches: 8. Germline loops: CDR1 SGHTA, CDR2 FQGNSA. CDR3 sequence: CASSFPGLGTDTQYF. The CDR3 coding sequence is TGTGCCAGCAGTTTCCCGGGACTAGGAACAGATACGCAGTATTTT.

This clonotype was seen more than once but under ten times. The V and J genes are TRBV12-2 and TRBJ1-3; TRBD1 reflects the table's D call only, with no check against the DNA. TRBV12-2 is noted as a pseudogene. The CDR3 has 15 amino acids. DNA for the CDR3: TGTGCAAGTCGCTTGGACAGGGGGCCAGGAAACACCATATATTTT. This gives the protein CASRLDRGPGNTIYF.

This clonotype came up many times. This chain connects TRBV7-9 to TRBJ2-2; D gene unclear. The CDR3 contains 15 residues. Germline values: CDR1 SEHNR, CDR2 FQNEAQ (reference sequence). Trimming removed 7 bases from V and 0 bases from J, with 12 bases in between. The CDR3 DNA sequence: TGTGCCAGCAAGGGTACTGGAGCGAACACCGGGGAGCTGTTTTTT. Its protein product is CASKGTGANTGELFF. Filled out from reference TRBV7-9 and TRBJ2-2, the complete variable domain reads DTGVSQNPRHKITKRGQNVTFRCDPISEHNRLYWYRQTLGQGPEFLTYFQNEAQLEKSRLLSDRFSAERPKGSFSTLEIQRTEQGDSAMYLCASKGTGANTGELFFGEGSRLTVL.